The T cell receptor (beta chain) described here comes from a study of vaccination effects on CD4 cells after COVID-19. Produced via immunoSEQ multiplex PCR; TCRdb's table is partial and in-frame only. The profile shows 40,000 to 50,000 clones, roughly two thirds of them singletons. Antigen-specific CD4+ T cell clonotypes were called by their expansion after viral peptide-pool culture in ViraFEST. Upon completion of more than 9 days in culture, CD4+ T cells were isolated. Testing of the vaccine recipients showed negative nucleocapsid antibodies and no prior SARS-CoV-2 infection. V dropped 1 base and J dropped 4; count of bases not matched to a gene: 1. Germline-derived CDR1 and CDR2 are SGHTA and FQGNSA. This CDR3 region has 13 residues. With respect to this clone: Its antigen is as yet unknown.

The specimen was CD4+ T cells from PBMCs cultured with HCoV-OC43 spike peptides, collected before COVID-19 vaccination. Subset in this sample: HCoV-OC43 spike overlapping peptide pool stimulation. The TCR was taken from a human donor who received a COVID-19 vaccine. The V and J genes are TRBV7-2 and TRBJ2-7; 7 positions agree with TRBD1. CDR3 coding DNA: TGTGCCAGCAGCTTAGAACAGGGGTACGAGCAGTACTTC. Residues: CASSLEQGYEQYF.